This is a list of T cell receptor beta chains from one sample in a study of CD8 T cells in ankylosing spondylitis. TCRdb called the 5' RACE reads again in MiXCR, with one record for every CDR3 protein. Here the sample spans roughly 42,000 distinct CDR3 sequences, less than 3% being singletons. Input material: blood, either unsorted or a sorted T cell fraction (not recorded which). These receptors all stem from a male donor with ankylosing spondylitis or in good health (not recorded which). Each CDR3 is given with its conserved first and last residue. Fields, in order: clone size, D gene, V gene, CDR3 length, J gene, CDR3 protein, CDR3 DNA. The D gene is left open where the match is weak. Not every row has a clone size; where given, it reads once, few, many or a size class.

many	.	TRBV9	14	TRBJ2-5	CASSPDPAGETQYF	TGTGCCAGCAGCCCAGACCCAGCAGGAGAGACCCAGTACTTC
many	.	TRBV9	17	TRBJ2-3	CASSVGLVGEGTDTQYF	TGTGCCAGCAGCGTAGGCCTGGTCGGGGAGGGCACAGATACGCAGTATTTT
many	TRBD2	TRBV9	17	TRBJ2-1	CASSSRRGLARINEQFF	TGTGCCAGCAGCTCCCGTAGGGGACTAGCGAGGATCAATGAGCAGTTCTTC
many	.	TRBV9	15	TRBJ1-4	CASSRRGGTNEKLFF	TGTGCCAGCAGCAGAAGGGGGGGGACTAATGAAAAACTGTTTTTT
many	TRBD2	TRBV9	14	TRBJ2-2	CASSVTSATGELFF	TGTGCCAGCAGCGTAACTAGCGCTACCGGGGAGCTGTTTTTT
many	.	TRBV9	15	TRBJ2-7	CASSVGASASYEQYF	TGTGCCAGCAGCGTAGGGGCTAGCGCCTCCTACGAGCAGTACTTC
many	.	TRBV9	14	TRBJ2-7	CASSVGGSFYEQYF	TGTGCCAGCAGCGTGGGGGGATCCTTCTACGAGCAGTACTTC
.	.	TRBV9	14	TRBJ2-1	CASSVVGSGNEQFF	TGTGCCAGCAGCGTAGTCGGTTCGGGGAATGAGCAGTTCTTC
few	.	TRBV9	14	TRBJ2-7	CASSATGSYYEQYF	TGTGCCAGCAGCGCCACAGGGTCCTACTACGAGCAGTACTTC
many	.	TRBV9	18	TRBJ2-4	CASSFQGGLKGILNIQYF	TGTGCCAGCAGCTTCCAGGGAGGACTCAAGGGAATCCTAAACATTCAGTACTTC
many	TRBD2	TRBV9	13	TRBJ2-3	CASSPTSGDTQYF	TGTGCCAGCAGCCCCACTAGCGGAGATACGCAGTATTTT
many	.	TRBV9	13	TRBJ1-1	CASSPQTGTEAFF	TGTGCCAGCAGCCCCCAAACAGGCACTGAAGCTTTCTTT